A selection of T cell receptor beta chains follows, all from one sample in a study of blood T cell repertoires in COVID-19. Data came from immunoSEQ multiplex PCR; TCRdb stores just in-frame clones and leaves some out. This sample has about 190,000 clones, with 84% found just once. Sequenced input: peripheral blood. Receptors were obtained from a human donor in a cohort sampled during active COVID-19. CDR3s include the opening cysteine and the closing phenylalanine or tryptophan. Each record gives: J gene, V gene, CDR3 protein.

J: TRBJ1-2; V: TRBV29-1; CDR3: CSVGDIARSYGYTF
J: TRBJ2-3; V: TRBV30; CDR3: CAWRRPGTGVGYTQYF
J: TRBJ1-2; V: TRBV4-2; CDR3: CASSQDGGFGYTF
J: TRBJ1-5; V: TRBV5-1; CDR3: CASSLGPQGGQPQHF
J: TRBJ2-1; V: TRBV2; CDR3: CAGRTSAYNEQFF
J: TRBJ2-3; V: TRBV19; CDR3: CASSTDSIDTQYF
J: TRBJ2-7; V: TRBV7-8; CDR3: CASSLILPSGTGGAEQYF
J: TRBJ2-3; V: TRBV12-3/TRBV12-4; CDR3: CASTDRDTQYF
J: TRBJ2-7; V: TRBV14; CDR3: CASSQVGGWQYF
J: TRBJ2-1; V: TRBV3-1/TRBV3-2; CDR3: CASRESSKPYNEQFF
J: TRBJ1-1; V: TRBV27; CDR3: CASSGTVVRYTEAFF
J: TRBJ2-5; V: TRBV4-2; CDR3: CASSSGGGGRYIQETQYF
J: TRBJ1-1; V: TRBV5-1; CDR3: CASSSRGRAFF